This TCR beta chain was identified in a study of blood T cell repertoires in COVID-19. This table comes from immunoSEQ multiplex PCR, and its TCRdb copy is limited to in-frame clones, with some not included. The data contain some 110,000 clones, over 75% of them seen just once; the ten biggest clones take up 1.8%. Sequencing was performed on peripheral blood. The clonotype comes from a human donor with active COVID-19. The donor label of this sample is uncertain.

CDR3 protein: CASSFIIAGSGANVLTF. CDR3 DNA sequence: TGTGCCAGCAGCTTCATAATCGCAGGGTCTGGGGCCAACGTCCTGACTTTC. The chain couples TRBV7-8 to TRBJ2-6; TRBD1 might be the D (5 bases). V gave up 3 bases and J gave up 1 base, with 13 bases separating them. CDR1 SGHVS and CDR2 FQNEAQ come from the germline V gene. The CDR3 has 17 amino acids.